These 20 T cell receptor beta chains originate from one sample sequenced in a study of T cells in tuberculosis. Assay: immunoSEQ multiplex PCR; the TCRdb copy retains only in-frame clones and omits some. The table shows 30,000 to 35,000 clones, with 80% to 95% occurring only once. The sequencing input was PBMCs. These receptors were taken from a donor aged 10-30 years with latent tuberculosis or without tuberculosis infection. Some clones in this sample may be carry-over from other donors' samples.

Only one count was recorded for this clone. The CDR3: CSVERQGQGGYTF. The CDR3, as DNA: TGCAGCGTTGAGCGACAGGGGCAGGGGGGCTACACCTTC. The chain is built from TRBV29-1 and TRBJ1-2; 8 bases match TRBD1. The length of the CDR3 is 13 residues. Unmatched junction bases numbered 8, after V lost 3 bases and J lost 8 bases. CDR1 and CDR2 (germline): SQVTM, ANQGSEA.

The chain has TRBV19 and TRBJ1-2, with a possible D match to TRBD1 (6 bases). The V end lost 7 bases, the J end lost 6 bases, and 12 bases lay between the germline ends. This CDR3 is built from 12 residues. Germline CDR1 reads LNHDA; CDR2 reads SQIVND (reference sequence). CDR3 sequence: CASTLGGHGYTF. DNA of the CDR3: TGTGCCAGTACCCTGGGGGGGCATGGCTACACCTTC.

DNA of the CDR3: TGTGCCAGCAGTTTAACAGCTACCTACGAGCAGTACTTC. It codes for CASSLTATYEQYF. The chain combines TRBV27 with TRBJ2-7; the D is unclear. Germline loops: CDR1 MNHEY, CDR2 SMNVEV (reference sequence). The CDR3 runs 13 residues. The ends were cut back, 2 bases at V and 2 bases at J, with 7 bases in the middle.

The V call is TRBV19, the J call TRBJ1-2, with D unclear. Looked up from germline, CDR1 is LNHDA and CDR2 is SQIVND (reference sequence). V was shortened by 5 bases and J by 1 base, with 2 bases between the two germline ends. This CDR3 contains 11 residues. CDR3 DNA sequence: TGTGCCAGTAGTCTTAACTATGGCTACACCTTC. The encoded protein is CASSLNYGYTF.

The J gene is TRBJ2-2, the V gene TRBV2, with 11 bases identical to TRBD2. CDR3 length equals 16 residues. With V trimmed by 4 bases and J by 1 base, 2 bases remained unmatched. In germline, CDR1 is SNHLY, CDR2 FYNNEI. The CDR3 spells CASSALAGGNTGELFF. CDR3 DNA sequence: TGTGCCAGCAGTGCGCTAGCGGGGGGGAACACCGGGGAGCTGTTTTTT.

The chain recombines TRBV25-1 with TRBJ1-1; D remains ambiguous. V was cut by 3 bases and J by 4 bases, with 9 bases left in between. Germline V gene lookup returns CDR1 MGHDK and CDR2 SYGVNS. The CDR3 contains 13 residues. The CDR3 DNA reads TGTGCCAGCAGTGACATAATCGGCACTGAAGCTTTCTTT. This translates into CASSDIIGTEAFF. The full variable domain, its missing parts supplied by reference TRBV25-1 and TRBJ1-1, is EADIYQTPRYLVIGTGKKITLECSQTMGHDKMYWYQQDPGMELHLIHYSYGVNSTEKGDLSSESTVSRIRTEHFPLTLESARPSHTSQYLCASSDIIGTEAFFGQGTRLTVV.

The chain carries TRBV19 and TRBJ1-1, with no clear D. The CDR3 spans 12 residues. Germline assignment: CDR1 LNHDA and CDR2 SQIVND (reference sequence). The V end lost 3 bases, the J end lost 5 bases, and 7 bases lay between the germline ends. CDR3 region: CASSIGYTEAFF. As DNA, the CDR3 is TGTGCCAGTAGTATCGGGTATACTGAAGCTTTCTTT.

The rearrangement joins TRBV6-6 to TRBJ2-3; TRBD1 matches at 10 bases. Germline V lookup: CDR1 MNHNY, CDR2 SVGAGI (reference sequence). Trimming cost V 5 bases and J 3 bases; bases outside gene matches: 5. The CDR3 has 15 residues. The CDR3 protein is CASSPRTGGTDTQYF. The CDR3 DNA follows: TGTGCCAGCAGTCCGCGGACAGGGGGGACAGATACGCAGTATTTT.

The rearrangement joins TRBV7-9 to TRBJ1-2; possibly TRBD1 for D (6 bases). Germline V gives CDR1 SEHNR, CDR2 FQNEAQ (reference sequence). The CDR3 has 14 residues. Between the trimmed V and J ends, which lost 5 bases and 2 bases, there was a span of 12 bases. CDR3 loop: CASSPDRFNYGYTF. The CDR3 region has the DNA TGTGCCAGCAGCCCGGACAGATTCAACTATGGCTACACCTTC. The full variable domain, completed using reference TRBV7-9 and TRBJ1-2, is DTGVSQNPRHKITKRGQNVTFRCDPISEHNRLYWYRQTLGQGPEFLTYFQNEAQLEKSRLLSDRFSAERPKGSFSTLEIQRTEQGDSAMYLCASSPDRFNYGYTFGSGTRLTVV.

The chain employs TRBV9 and TRBJ2-2; TRBD1 aligns across 7 bases. V dropped 5 bases and J dropped 0; count of bases not matched to a gene: 10. This CDR3 comprises 17 residues. Germline V gives CDR1 SGDLS, CDR2 YYNGEE. This chain's CDR3 is CASSGVEGGPNTGELFF. The CDR3 DNA reads as TGTGCCAGCAGTGGGGTAGAAGGGGGCCCGAACACCGGGGAGCTGTTTTTT.

The CDR3 DNA is TGTGCCAGCTCGACGGGAGGGCGCTCCTACAATGAGCAGTTCTTC. Encoded protein: CASSTGGRSYNEQFF. J is TRBJ2-1 and V is TRBV7-2; 8 bases are a match to TRBD2. The CDR3 extends over 15 amino acids. V dropped 8 bases and J dropped 0; count of bases not matched to a gene: 6. Germline V gene data show CDR1 as SGHTA and CDR2 as FQGNSA.

This CDR3 reads CASSVSRGGPDTQYF. The CDR3 DNA sequence: TGTGCCAGCAGCGTCTCGCGGGGGGGCCCAGATACGCAGTATTTT. The rearrangement links TRBV9 to TRBJ2-3; 9 bases line up with TRBD2. The CDR3 has 15 residues. Trimming took 2 bases from V and 4 from J; bases not matched to a gene: 5. In germline, CDR1 is SGDLS, CDR2 YYNGEE.

The chain has TRBV5-1 and TRBJ2-1, with 11 bases fitting TRBD2. The CDR3 length is 15 residues. Germline CDR1 is SGHRS and CDR2 is YFSETQ. The V gene end was trimmed by 1 base and the J gene end by 8 bases; junction bases not matched to a gene: 5. CDR3 DNA: TGCGCCAGCAGCTTGACTAGCGGGAGTATCTATGAGCAGTTCTTC. Its translation is CASSLTSGSIYEQFF.

The chain couples TRBV9 to TRBJ1-1; unclear D gene. The CDR3 runs 13 residues. V lost 0 bases and J lost 3, with 6 bases in between. Germline assignment: CDR1 SGDLS and CDR2 YYNGEE. CDR3 coding DNA: TGTGCCAGCAGCGTAGGCAGATACACTGAAGCTTTCTTT. Its protein is CASSVGRYTEAFF.

CDR3: CASSVAGLENSPLHF. For the CDR3, the DNA is TGTGCCAGCAGCGTAGCGGGACTTGAAAATTCACCCCTCCACTTT. V and J are TRBV9 and TRBJ1-6; the D gene is possibly TRBD1 (5 bases). The CDR3 contains 15 residues. The germline V gene has CDR1 SGDLS and CDR2 YYNGEE. Trimming shortened V by 0 bases and J by 7 bases, and 11 bases separated the two germline ends. Supplemented by reference TRBV9 and TRBJ1-6, the full variable domain reads DSGVTQTPKHLITATGQRVTLRCSPRSGDLSVYWYQQSLDQGLQFLIQYYNGEERAKGNILERFSAQQFPDLHSELNLSSLELGDSALYFCASSVAGLENSPLHFGNGTRLTVT.

The genes are TRBV5-1 and TRBJ2-7; 9 positions agree with TRBD2. V shed 1 base, J shed 4 bases, and the junction held 6 bases outside the gene matches. The CDR3 length is 15 residues. The germline gives CDR1 SGHRS, CDR2 YFSETQ. The CDR3 is CASSLWLAGSYEQYF. In nucleotides, the CDR3 is TGCGCCAGCAGCTTGTGGCTAGCGGGATCGTACGAGCAGTACTTC.

CDR3 loop: CASSPRDSALNYGYTF. DNA of the CDR3: TGCGCCAGCAGCCCGAGGGACAGCGCCCTTAACTATGGCTACACCTTC. The chain combines TRBV4-1 with TRBJ1-2, with TRBD1 matching 7 bases. The V gene end was trimmed by 4 bases and the J gene end by 1 base; junction bases not matched to a gene: 9. The CDR3 has 16 residues. The germline CDR1 and CDR2 sequences are MGHRA and YSYEKL.

The rearrangement joins TRBV27 to TRBJ2-7, with D possibly matching TRBD2 (6 bases). Per germline, CDR1 MNHEY and CDR2 SMNVEV (reference sequence). V shed 4 bases and J shed 1 base, with 11 bases lying between them. This CDR3 has 14 amino acids. CDR3 amino acids: CASSSIRESYEQYF. As DNA, the CDR3 is TGTGCCAGCAGTTCCATCCGGGAGTCCTACGAGCAGTACTTC.

The CDR3 nucleotides are TGTGCCAGCTGGCGGTTCGACACTGAAGCTTTCTTT. The encoded protein is CASWRFDTEAFF. This chain connects TRBV6-5 to TRBJ1-1; no reliable D call. CDR3 length equals 12 residues. Looked up from germline, CDR1 is MNHEY and CDR2 is SVGAGI. Trimming took off 8 bases at V and 3 bases at J, with 10 bases between the two ends.

This chain uses TRBV7-9 with TRBJ2-7, with D perhaps matching TRBD1 (7 bases). The CDR3 has 17 residues. Germline loops: CDR1 SEHNR, CDR2 FQNEAQ (reference sequence). V lost 3 bases to trimming and J lost 3 bases, with 21 bases between them. Here the CDR3 reads CASSFGGSGQIFYEQYF. The CDR3 coding sequence is TGTGCCAGCAGCTTCGGGGGTTCGGGACAGATATTCTACGAGCAGTACTTC.